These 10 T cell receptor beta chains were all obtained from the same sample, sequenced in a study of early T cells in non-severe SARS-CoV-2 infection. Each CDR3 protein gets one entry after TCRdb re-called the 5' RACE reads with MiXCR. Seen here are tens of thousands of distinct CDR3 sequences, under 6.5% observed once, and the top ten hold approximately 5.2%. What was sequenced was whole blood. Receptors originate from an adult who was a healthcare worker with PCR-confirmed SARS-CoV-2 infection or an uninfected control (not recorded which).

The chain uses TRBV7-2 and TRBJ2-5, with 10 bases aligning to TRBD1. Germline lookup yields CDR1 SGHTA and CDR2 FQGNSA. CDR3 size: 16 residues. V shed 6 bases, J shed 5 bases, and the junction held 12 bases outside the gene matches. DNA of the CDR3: TGTGCCAGCAGTTATTTCCGGACAGGGGGAACGGAGACCCAGTACTTC. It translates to CASSYFRTGGTETQYF.

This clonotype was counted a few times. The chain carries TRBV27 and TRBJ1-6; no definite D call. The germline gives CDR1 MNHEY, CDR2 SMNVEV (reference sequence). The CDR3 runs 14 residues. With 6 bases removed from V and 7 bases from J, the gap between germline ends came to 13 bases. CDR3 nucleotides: TGTGCCAGCAGCTTTAGGGCCCTGAATTCACCCCTCCACTTT. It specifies CASSFRALNSPLHF.

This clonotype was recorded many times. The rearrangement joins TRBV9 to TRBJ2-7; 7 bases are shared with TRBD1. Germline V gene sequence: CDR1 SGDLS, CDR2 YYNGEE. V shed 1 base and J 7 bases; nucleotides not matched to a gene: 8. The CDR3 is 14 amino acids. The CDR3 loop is CASSVRPGGSEQYF. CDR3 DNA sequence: TGTGCCAGCAGCGTAAGGCCAGGGGGTTCTGAGCAGTACTTC.

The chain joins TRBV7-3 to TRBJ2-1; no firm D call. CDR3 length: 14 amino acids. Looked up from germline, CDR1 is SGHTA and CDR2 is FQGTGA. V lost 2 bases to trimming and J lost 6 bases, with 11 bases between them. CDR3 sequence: CASSLQARTNEQFF. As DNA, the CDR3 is TGTGCCAGCAGCTTACAAGCGAGGACCAATGAGCAGTTCTTC.

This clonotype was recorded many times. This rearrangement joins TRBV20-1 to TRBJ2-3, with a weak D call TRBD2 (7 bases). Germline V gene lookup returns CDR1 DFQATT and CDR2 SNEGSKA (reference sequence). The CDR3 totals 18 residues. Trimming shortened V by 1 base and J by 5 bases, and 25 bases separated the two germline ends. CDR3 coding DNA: TGCAGTGCTAGAGGGTTCTACGCGGGGGCTCCCATGGGAGATACGCAGTATTTT. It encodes CSARGFYAGAPMGDTQYF.

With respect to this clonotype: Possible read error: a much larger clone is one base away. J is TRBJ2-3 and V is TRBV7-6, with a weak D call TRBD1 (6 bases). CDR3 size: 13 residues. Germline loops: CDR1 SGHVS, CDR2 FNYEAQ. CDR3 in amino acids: CASSGQSTYTQYF. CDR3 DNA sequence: TGTGCCAGCAGCGGACAGAGCACATATACGCAGTATTTT.

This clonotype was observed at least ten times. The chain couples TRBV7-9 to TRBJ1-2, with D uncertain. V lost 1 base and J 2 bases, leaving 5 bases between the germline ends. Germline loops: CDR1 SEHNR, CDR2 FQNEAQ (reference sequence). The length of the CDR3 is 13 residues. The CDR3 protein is CASSLGQNYGYTF. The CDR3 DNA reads TGTGCCAGCAGCTTAGGGCAGAACTATGGCTACACCTTC. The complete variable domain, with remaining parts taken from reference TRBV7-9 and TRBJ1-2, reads DTGVSQNPRHKITKRGQNVTFRCDPISEHNRLYWYRQTLGQGPEFLTYFQNEAQLEKSRLLSDRFSAERPKGSFSTLEIQRTEQGDSAMYLCASSLGQNYGYTFGSGTRLTVV.

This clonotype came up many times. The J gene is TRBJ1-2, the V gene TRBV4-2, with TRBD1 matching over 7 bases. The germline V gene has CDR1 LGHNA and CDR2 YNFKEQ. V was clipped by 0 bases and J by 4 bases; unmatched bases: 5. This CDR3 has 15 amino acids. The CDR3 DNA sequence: TGTGCCAGCAGCCAAGAGAGCGGGACAGCCTATGGCTACACCTTC. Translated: CASSQESGTAYGYTF.

As DNA, the CDR3 is TGCGCCAGCAGGTCCGGGACAGGGGACAATGAGCAGTTCTTC. Translated: CASRSGTGDNEQFF. This chain uses TRBV5-1 with TRBJ2-1; TRBD1 agrees at 10 bases. The junction had 4 bases not matched to a gene; V was cut back by 5 bases and J by 5 bases. The CDR3 has 14 amino acids. Germline loops: CDR1 SGHRS, CDR2 YFSETQ. The whole variable domain, remainder taken from reference TRBV5-1 and TRBJ2-1, is KAGVTQTPRYLIKTRGQQVTLSCSPISGHRSVSWYQQTPGQGLQFLFEYFSETQRNKGNFPGRFSGRQFSNSRSEMNVSTLELGDSALYLCASRSGTGDNEQFFGPGTRLTVL.

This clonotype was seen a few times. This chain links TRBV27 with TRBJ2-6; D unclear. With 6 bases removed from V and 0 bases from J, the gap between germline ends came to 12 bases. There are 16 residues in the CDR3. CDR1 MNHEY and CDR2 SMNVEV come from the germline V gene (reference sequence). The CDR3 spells CASSWWSSSGANVLTF. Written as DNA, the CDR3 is TGTGCCAGCAGCTGGTGGTCTTCCTCTGGGGCCAACGTCCTGACTTTC. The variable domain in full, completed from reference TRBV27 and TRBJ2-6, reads EAQVTQNPRYLITVTGKKLTVTCSQNMNHEYMSWYRQDPGLGLRQIYYSMNVEVTDKGDVPEGYKVSRKEKRNFPLILESPSPNQTSLYFCASSWWSSSGANVLTFGAGSRLTVL.